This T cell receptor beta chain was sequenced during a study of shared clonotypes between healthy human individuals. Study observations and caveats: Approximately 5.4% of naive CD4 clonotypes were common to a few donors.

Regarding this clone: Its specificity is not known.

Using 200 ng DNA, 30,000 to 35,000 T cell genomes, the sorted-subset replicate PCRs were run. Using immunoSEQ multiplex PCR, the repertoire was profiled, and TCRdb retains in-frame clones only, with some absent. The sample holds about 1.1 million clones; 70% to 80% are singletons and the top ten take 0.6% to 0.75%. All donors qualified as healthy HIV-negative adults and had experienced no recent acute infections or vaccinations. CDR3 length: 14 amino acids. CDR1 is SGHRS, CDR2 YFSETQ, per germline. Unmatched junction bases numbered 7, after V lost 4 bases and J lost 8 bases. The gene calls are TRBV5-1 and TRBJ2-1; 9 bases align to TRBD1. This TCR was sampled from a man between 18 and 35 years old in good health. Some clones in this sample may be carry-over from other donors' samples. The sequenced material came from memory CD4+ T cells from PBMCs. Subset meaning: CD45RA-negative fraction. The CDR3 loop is CASSQGQGIYEQFF. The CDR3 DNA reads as TGCGCCAGCAGCCAAGGACAGGGGATCTATGAGCAGTTCTTC.